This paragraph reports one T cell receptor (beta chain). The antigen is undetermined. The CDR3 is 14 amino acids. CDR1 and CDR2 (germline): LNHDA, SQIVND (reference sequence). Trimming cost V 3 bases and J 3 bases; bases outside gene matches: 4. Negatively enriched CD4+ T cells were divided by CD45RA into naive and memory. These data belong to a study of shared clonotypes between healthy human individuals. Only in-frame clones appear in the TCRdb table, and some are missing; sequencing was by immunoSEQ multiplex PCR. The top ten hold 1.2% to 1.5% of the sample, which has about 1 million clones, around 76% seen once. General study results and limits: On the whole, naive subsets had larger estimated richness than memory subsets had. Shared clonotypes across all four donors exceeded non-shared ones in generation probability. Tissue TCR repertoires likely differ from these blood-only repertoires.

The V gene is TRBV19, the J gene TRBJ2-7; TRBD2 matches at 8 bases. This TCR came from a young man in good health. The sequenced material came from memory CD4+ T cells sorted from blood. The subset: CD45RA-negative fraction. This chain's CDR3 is CASSIGLASYEQYF. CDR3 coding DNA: TGTGCCAGTAGTATTGGACTAGCAAGCTACGAGCAGTACTTC.